A single sample gave rise to the 7 T cell receptor beta chains below, sequenced in a study of control samples from healthy donors and cancer patients. Clones were sequenced by immunoSEQ multiplex PCR, and TCRdb holds only the in-frame ones, with some missing. The repertoire consists of 160,000 or so clones, with 92% occurring once and the leading ten covering roughly 0.7%. The specimen sequenced was blood. These receptors were obtained from a woman in her 30s in good health.

In its sample, this clone was seen a few times. The chain combines TRBV7-2 with TRBJ2-5; the D is unclear. There are 14 residues in the CDR3. Trimming stripped 1 base from V and 1 base from J, with 7 bases between. From germline, CDR1 is SGHTA and CDR2 FQGNSA. DNA of the CDR3: TGTGCCAGCAGCTTAGATCCGGCCCAAGAGACCCAGTACTTC. This translates into CASSLDPAQETQYF.

The rearrangement uses TRBV24-1 and TRBJ2-1; possible D gene TRBD1, 5 bases. Per the germline V gene, CDR1 is KGHDR and CDR2 is SFDVKD. This CDR3 is built from 14 residues. The ends were cut back, 3 bases at V and 3 bases at J, with 8 bases in the middle. The CDR3 nucleotides read TGTGCCACCAGTGATAGGACATTCTACAATGAGCAGTTCTTC. Amino acid sequence: CATSDRTFYNEQFF.

This chain's CDR3 is CASSYAGQVPNYGYTF. The CDR3 coding sequence is TGTGCCAGCAGTTACGCCGGGCAGGTCCCTAACTATGGCTACACCTTC. This chain joins TRBV6-2 or TRBV6-3 and TRBJ1-2, with D uncertain. Germline loops: CDR1 MNHEY, CDR2 SVGEGT. The CDR3 is made up of 16 amino acids. Trimming left V 2 bases short and J 0 bases short, with 13 bases between.

The rearrangement joins TRBV6-1 to TRBJ1-1; D not resolved. V was shortened by 3 bases and J by 11 bases, with 10 bases between the two germline ends. The V gene's germline CDR1 is MNHNS and CDR2 SASEGT. This CDR3 spans 11 amino acids. As DNA, the CDR3 is TGTGCCAGCAGTGACGACCTACGCGCTTTCTTT. Protein: CASSDDLRAFF.

V and J are TRBV6-5 and TRBJ1-4; D remains unclear. This CDR3 spans 15 amino acids. Trimming removed 6 bases at V and 3 bases at J, with 14 bases between. From germline, CDR1 is MNHEY and CDR2 SVGAGI. In DNA, the CDR3 is TGTGCCAGCAGCCCCTTGTTACCCCCTAATGAAAAACTGTTTTTT. Translation: CASSPLLPPNEKLFF.

This clone was seen a single time. This chain links TRBV18 with TRBJ2-7; D unclear. Trimming took off 6 bases at V and 0 bases at J, with 6 bases between the two ends. This CDR3 is 12 amino acids long. CDR1 is KGHSH, CDR2 LQKENI, per germline. The CDR3 sequence: CASSPSSYEQYF. The DNA of the CDR3 is TGTGCCAGCTCCCCCAGCTCCTACGAGCAGTACTTC.

This rearrangement joins TRBV9 to TRBJ1-2; D remains ambiguous. Germline-derived CDR1 and CDR2 are SGDLS and YYNGEE. This CDR3 has 13 amino acids. V was cut by 3 bases and J by 7 bases, with 13 bases left in between. CDR3 sequence: CASSALLESGYTF. The CDR3 DNA reads as TGTGCCAGCAGCGCTTTGTTAGAATCTGGCTACACCTTC.